The 28 T cell receptor beta chains presented below share a single source sample, sequenced in a study of molecular identifiers for immune sequencing clone quantification. TCRdb re-derived calls from the PCR reads in MiXCR, one entry per CDR3 protein. The table has a few hundred thousand distinct CDR3 sequences, around 25% seen once; the top ten hold about 0.75%. Sequencing was performed on naive CD8+ T cells from blood, with Jurkat cell RNA spiked in. Subset: FACS-sorted CD8+CD4-CCR7+CD45RA+ naive T cells. The source is a human donor in good health. Some libraries in this study had Jurkat cell RNA spiked in.

Notes on this clonotype: A much larger clonotype is one base distant, so this may be a read error. The chain couples TRBV28 to TRBJ2-5; either TRBD1 or TRBD2 may fit D (5 bases each). V lost 7 bases, J lost 1 base, and 16 bases lay in between. CDR3 length: 15 amino acids. The V gene's germline CDR1 is MDHEN and CDR2 SYDVKM. The CDR3 loop reads CASTSLGEPQETQYF. CDR3 nucleotide sequence: TGTGCCAGCACTTCCCTAGGGGAGCCCCAAGAGACCCAGTACTTC.

This clonotype occurred many times. The gene calls are TRBV2 and TRBJ2-2, with unresolved D. Germline V CDR1 and CDR2: SNHLY, FYNNEI. V lost 6 bases to trimming and J lost 3 bases, with 11 bases between them. The length of the CDR3 is 14 residues. CDR3 loop: CASSSWADTGELFF. Written as DNA, the CDR3 is TGTGCCAGCAGCTCCTGGGCCGACACCGGGGAGCTGTTTTTT. Full variable domain (outside the CDR3, taken from reference TRBV2 and TRBJ2-2): EPEVTQTPSHQVTQMGQEVILRCVPISNHLYFYWYRQILGQKVEFLVSFYNNEISEKSEIFDDQFSVERPDGSNFTLKIRSTKLEDSAMYFCASSSWADTGELFFGEGSRLTVL.

V gene TRBV20-1 combines with J gene TRBJ1-4; TRBD1 matches 8 bases. The CDR3 consists of 16 residues. Germline values: CDR1 DFQATT, CDR2 SNEGSKA (reference sequence). After removal of 0 bases from V and 5 bases from J, the junction contained 8 bases not matched to a gene. The CDR3 loop reads CSARDREDRGNEKLFF. CDR3 nucleotides: TGCAGTGCTAGAGATAGGGAAGACAGGGGAAATGAAAAACTGTTTTTT.

The DNA for the CDR3 is TGTGCCAGCAGTGAAGCGGGGACAGGGGATACTTTGAACACTGAAGCTTTCTTT. Amino acids: CASSEAGTGDTLNTEAFF. The chain has TRBV6-1 and TRBJ1-1; 10 positions match TRBD1. Germline lookup yields CDR1 MNHNS and CDR2 SASEGT. There are 18 residues in the CDR3. The junction had 7 bases not matched to a gene; V was cut back by 0 bases and J by 0 bases.

This clonotype came up a few times. The chain combines TRBV28 with TRBJ2-1, with TRBD2 identical over 11 bases. The J segment lost 1 base and the V segment lost 6 bases, leaving 17 bases of the junction unmatched. The CDR3 length is 20 residues. Germline V gives CDR1 MDHEN, CDR2 SYDVKM. The CDR3 here is CASSWPAPGTSGKSYNEQFF. In DNA, the CDR3 is TGTGCCAGCAGCTGGCCCGCCCCCGGGACTAGCGGAAAATCCTACAATGAGCAGTTCTTC.

The sample holds many counts of this clonotype. The rearrangement uses TRBV7-6 and TRBJ2-3; D possibly matches TRBD1 or TRBD2 (5 bases each). The length of the CDR3 is 15 residues. CDR1 is SGHVS and CDR2 is FNYEAQ in the germline V gene. The V end was cut by 1 base, the J end by 6 bases, with 14 bases between. The DNA for the CDR3 is TGTGCCAGCAGCTTAGAATGGGGGATCGGCGATACGCAGTATTTT. It codes for CASSLEWGIGDTQYF. Using reference TRBV7-6 and TRBJ2-3 for the parts outside the CDR3, the full variable domain is GAGVSQSPRYKVTKRGQDVALRCDPISGHVSLYWYRQALGQGPEFLTYFNYEAQQDKSGLPNDRFSAERPEGSISTLTIQRTEQRDSAMYRCASSLEWGIGDTQYFGPGTRLTVL.

V is TRBV19 and J is TRBJ1-5; D call uncertain. Trimming removed 2 bases at V and 3 bases at J, with 8 bases between. This CDR3 spans 14 amino acids. Germline-derived CDR1 and CDR2 are LNHDA and SQIVND (reference sequence). CDR3 DNA: TGTGCCAGTAGTATAACGCAAATCAATCAGCCCCAGCATTTT. Translating it yields CASSITQINQPQHF.

Notes on this clonotype: This may stem from a read error, because a much larger clone lies one nucleotide away. The DNA for the CDR3 is TGTGCCATCAGCAGAGGACAGAGCTCCTACAATGAGCAGTTCTTC. Translated, it gives CAISRGQSSYNEQFF. V gene TRBV24-1 combines with J gene TRBJ2-1; a possible D gene is TRBD1 (6 bases). CDR3 length: 15 amino acids. V was trimmed by 11 bases and J by 0 bases, leaving 16 bases between them. Germline CDR1 and CDR2: KGHDR and SFDVKD.

This clonotype was counted many times. This sequence joins TRBV6-2 or TRBV6-3 and TRBJ2-5; 7 nucleotides agree with TRBD1. This CDR3 has 11 residues. V was pared by 2 bases and J by 14 bases, with 5 bases of the junction left unmatched. Germline V lookup: CDR1 MNHEY, CDR2 SVGEGT. CDR3 in amino acids: CASSYGDRAYF. Written as DNA, the CDR3 is TGTGCCAGCAGTTACGGCGACAGGGCTTACTTC.

About this clonotype itself: A read error may be the cause here, since a much bigger clone is one base away. The chain uses TRBV7-9 and TRBJ1-1; D not certain. The V gene's germline CDR1 is SEHNR and CDR2 FQNEAQ (reference sequence). CDR3 length: 13 residues. The DNA of the CDR3 is TGTGCCGGCAGCTTAGCGCAAAGGGTTGAAGCTTTCTTT. Translated, it gives CAGSLAQRVEAFF.

This clonotype was detected ten times or more. The CDR3 DNA reads TGTGCCAGCAGCCCACCGGAGACCGGGGAGCTGTTTTTT. It encodes CASSPPETGELFF. The chain links TRBV3-1 to TRBJ2-2; D gene uncertain. Trimming left V 4 bases short and J 5 bases short, with 8 bases between. This CDR3 has 13 amino acids. Germline values: CDR1 LGHDT, CDR2 YNNKEL (reference sequence).

This clonotype was detected many times. V and J are TRBV29-1 and TRBJ2-1; D may match TRBD1 or TRBD2 (5 bases each). The CDR3 spans 15 residues. Between the trimmed V and J ends, which lost 0 bases and 0 bases, there was a span of 9 bases. CDR1 is SQVTM and CDR2 is ANQGSEA in the germline V gene. The CDR3 protein is CSVEDPGTSYNEQFF. The CDR3 DNA follows: TGCAGCGTTGAAGACCCCGGGACCTCCTACAATGAGCAGTTCTTC.

In this sample, this clonotype turned up many times. The chain joins TRBV28 to TRBJ1-1, with 10 bases aligning to TRBD1. Germline CDR1 MDHEN, CDR2 SYDVKM. The CDR3 is 15 residues long. Unmatched junction bases numbered 14, after V lost 5 bases and J lost 11 bases. The CDR3 coding sequence is TGTGCCAGCAGTCCTCCGACAGGGGGCGGCCGGGGGGCTTTCTTT. This encodes CASSPPTGGGRGAFF.

The chain joins TRBV6-1 to TRBJ2-2; D is undetermined. The CDR3 covers 11 residues. Germline CDR1 and CDR2: MNHNS and SASEGT. Trimming stripped 4 bases from V and 7 bases from J, with 4 bases between. Here the CDR3 reads CASSAVGELFF. The CDR3 region has the DNA TGTGCCAGCAGTGCGGTCGGGGAGCTGTTTTTT.

The rearrangement links TRBV9 to TRBJ2-3; 10 bases line up with TRBD2. Germline-derived CDR1 and CDR2 are SGDLS and YYNGEE. Trimming removed 0 bases from V and 8 bases from J; junction bases left unmatched: 12. There are 17 residues in the CDR3. CDR3 DNA: TGTGCCAGCAGCGTAGAGGGAGGACTAGCGGTCCCCTTTACGCAGTATTTT. Amino acid sequence: CASSVEGGLAVPFTQYF.

The chain employs TRBV30 and TRBJ2-2, with D unclear. The CDR3 has 14 amino acids. Trimming stripped 0 bases from V and 0 bases from J, with 5 bases between. CDR1 GTSNPN and CDR2 SVGIG come from the germline V gene (reference sequence). The CDR3 DNA follows: TGTGCCTGGAGTGTTTTATCGAACACCGGGGAGCTGTTTTTT. This sequence encodes CAWSVLSNTGELFF.

This rearrangement joins TRBV20-1 to TRBJ2-3, with unresolved D. Germline assignment: CDR1 DFQATT and CDR2 SNEGSKA (reference sequence). This CDR3 is built from 10 residues. The CDR3 nucleotides are TGCACCCCAGTTGTGGATACGCAGTATTTT. Its protein is CTPVVDTQYF.

The rearrangement uses TRBV7-8 and TRBJ2-2; D gene ambiguous. This CDR3 has 14 amino acids. The V gene's germline CDR1 is SGHVS and CDR2 FQNEAQ. V lost 7 bases and J 6 bases, leaving 15 bases between the germline ends. CDR3 amino acids: CASTPEMGAGELFF. CDR3 DNA: TGTGCCAGCACCCCGGAAATGGGCGCCGGGGAGCTGTTTTTT. The full variable domain, in which reference TRBV7-8 and TRBJ2-2 provide the parts outside the CDR3, is GAGVSQSPRYKVAKRGQDVALRCDPISGHVSLFWYQQALGQGPEFLTYFQNEAQLDKSGLPSDRFFAERPEGSVSTLKIQRTQQEDSAVYLCASTPEMGAGELFFGEGSRLTVL.

This clonotype was counted many times. The V call is TRBV29-1, the J call TRBJ1-2; D perhaps matches TRBD1 (5 bases). The CDR3 is made up of 14 amino acids. Deletions cut 1 base from V and 5 bases from J, with 14 bases between. Germline loops: CDR1 SQVTM, CDR2 ANQGSEA. The CDR3 sequence: CSVEVGGTDYGYTF. DNA of the CDR3: TGCAGCGTTGAAGTCGGAGGGACTGATTATGGCTACACCTTC.

The chain employs TRBV29-1 and TRBJ2-1; D perhaps matches TRBD2 (6 bases). The germline V gene has CDR1 SQVTM and CDR2 ANQGSEA. V was clipped by 4 bases and J by 4 bases, with 14 bases between them. The CDR3 consists of 14 residues. The CDR3 region has the DNA TGCAGCGTTGGACGGGAGATGGGGTACAATGAGCAGTTCTTC. As protein: CSVGREMGYNEQFF.

About this clonotype: The junction shows a germline mismatch at one end, possibly a read error. The chain joins TRBV4-1 to TRBJ2-5; 9 nucleotides match TRBD1. The CDR3 consists of 15 residues. Germline loops: CDR1 MGHRA, CDR2 YSYEKL. The CDR3 reads CASSPLGQGGETRYF. The CDR3 DNA follows: TGCGCCAGCAGCCCCCTGGGACAGGGAGGAGAGACCCGGTACTTC.

This clonotype was observed many times. This chain uses TRBV4-3 with TRBJ1-5, with D hard to call. The CDR3 runs to 15 residues. The germline V gene encodes CDR1 LGHNA and CDR2 YSLEER. V was trimmed by 0 bases and J by 6 bases, leaving 12 bases between them. The CDR3 DNA is TGCGCCAGCAGCCAAGACTGGGGTAGGGTTCAGCCCCAGCATTTT. Amino acids: CASSQDWGRVQPQHF.

The chain joins TRBV12-3 or TRBV12-4 to TRBJ2-2; tentative D call: TRBD2 (5 bases). V lost 6 bases to trimming and J lost 0 bases, with 8 bases between them. The CDR3 covers 14 residues. CDR3 sequence (DNA): TGTGCCAGCAGCTCCGGGGCGAACACCGGGGAGCTGTTTTTT. Its protein product is CASSSGANTGELFF.

There are a few counts of this clonotype. This chain links TRBV27 with TRBJ1-2; D unclear. Trimming removed 6 bases at V and 4 bases at J, with 6 bases between. Germline assignment: CDR1 MNHEY and CDR2 SMNVEV (reference sequence). The CDR3 contains 11 residues. The CDR3 DNA is TGTGCCAGCAGAACAAGCTATGGCTACACCTTC. It yields the protein CASRTSYGYTF.

Concerning this clonotype itself: At one end the junction does not follow the germline gene, possibly because of a read error. The CDR3 coding sequence is TGCGCCAGCAGGGACAGGGGACAGGAATCACCCCTCCACTTT. Its translation: CASRDRGQESPLHF. This sequence joins TRBV7-9 and TRBJ1-6; TRBD1 matches at 10 bases. This CDR3 has 14 residues. The germline V gene has CDR1 SEHNR and CDR2 FQNEAQ (reference sequence).

There are many counts of this clonotype. V gene TRBV12-3 or TRBV12-4 combines with J gene TRBJ1-1; TRBD1 is a possible D gene (6 bases). Deletions cut 10 bases from V and 11 bases from J, with 23 bases between. The CDR3 spans 13 residues. The CDR3: CATGNPSGAQAFF. Written as DNA, the CDR3 is TGTGCCACCGGTAACCCATCGGGGGCGCAGGCTTTCTTT.

V gene TRBV28 combines with J gene TRBJ1-4; tentative D call: TRBD1 (5 bases). Trimming took off 8 bases at V and 8 bases at J, with 15 bases between the two ends. The CDR3 totals 13 residues. Germline CDR1 is MDHEN and CDR2 is SYDVKM. The CDR3 loop reads CASGPWGSEKLFF. Here the CDR3 DNA reads TGTGCCAGCGGACCGTGGGGGAGCGAAAAACTGTTTTTT.

A word on this clonotype: A much larger clone is a single base away; this may be a read error. The V call is TRBV13, the J call TRBJ2-7; 8 positions match TRBD2. The germline V gene has CDR1 PRHDT and CDR2 FYEKMQ (reference sequence). Trimming removed 3 bases from V and 5 bases from J; junction bases left unmatched: 15. The CDR3 sequence is 17 residues long. CDR3 sequence: CASSFRADGGAAHEQYF. The CDR3 DNA follows: TGTGCCAGCAGCTTCAGGGCGGACGGGGGGGCCGCCCACGAGCAGTACTTC. The full variable domain, in which reference TRBV13 and TRBJ2-7 provide the parts outside the CDR3, is AAGVIQSPRHLIKEKRETATLKCYPIPRHDTVYWYQQGPGQDPQFLISFYEKMQSDKGSIPDRFSAQQFSDYHSELNMSSLELGDSALYFCASSFRADGGAAHEQYFGPGTRLTVT.